This entry is about one T cell receptor (beta chain). Authors' methods: Reference gene primer amplification gave estimated nucleated cell counts. Some clones are missing from TCRdb's copy, which holds only in-frame ones; the method was immunoSEQ multiplex PCR. V, J and clone size were drawn from that table, and D and trimming were deduced from the DNA. The table has 250,000 or so clones, 89% seen once. The sample comes from a study of blood T cell repertoires in COVID-19. Whole-study context: Specimens from acute and convalescent COVID-19 originated in the United States, Italy and Spain. PBMCs, B-cell-depleted T cells, or T cells were the source of the cDNA or gDNA that made up the material.

Trimming removed 7 bases from V and 7 bases from J, with 14 bases in between. CDR1 MDHEN and CDR2 SYDVKM come from the germline V gene. The CDR3 length is 14 residues. This TCR was sampled from a woman aged 40 to 55 who had recovered from COVID-19. The sequenced material came from peripheral blood. The rearrangement uses TRBV28 and TRBJ1-6, with a possible D match to TRBD1 (5 bases). The CDR3 loop is CASIDGAWNSPLHF. In nucleotides, the CDR3 is TGTGCCAGCATAGATGGGGCTTGGAATTCACCCCTCCACTTT.